These 25 T cell receptor beta chains were all obtained from the same sample, sequenced in a study of tumor and adjacent non-tumor tissue in lung cancer. A modified ARM-PCR protocol with three rounds of nested PCR amplified TCRbeta. TCRdb called the multiplex PCR reads again in MiXCR, with one record for every CDR3 protein. The sample lists over 40,000 distinct CDR3 sequences, about 70% seen once, with 20% to 25% in the top ten. RNA was extracted from bulk tissue without any cell sorting. More than 3 cm separated this lung sample from the edge of the tumor. Sequencing used distant non-tumor lung tissue. The source is a woman aged 55-75 years with non-small cell lung cancer.

The chain recombines TRBV7-2 with TRBJ1-2; tentative D call: TRBD1 (5 bases). Germline V lookup: CDR1 SGHTA, CDR2 FQGNSA. V was cut by 2 bases and J by 6 bases, with 13 bases left in between. This CDR3 is built from 14 residues. The CDR3 loop is CASSLRMGLDGYTF. The CDR3 DNA follows: TGTGCCAGCAGCTTACGAATGGGGCTGGATGGCTACACCTTC.

V and J are TRBV6-2 or TRBV6-3 and TRBJ2-5, with D maybe TRBD2 (5 bases). The CDR3 loop spans 14 amino acids. Germline CDR1 and CDR2: MNHEY and SVGEGT. V was shortened by 7 bases and J by 5 bases, with 17 bases between the two germline ends. CDR3 region: CASNDGVVRETQYF. The CDR3 bases are TGTGCCAGCAATGACGGGGTCGTGAGGGAGACCCAGTACTTC.

Notes on this clonotype: This is likely a read error, given that the CDR3 carries no conserved phenylalanine or tryptophan at its end. V usage is TRBV5-6 and J usage is TRBJ2-2, with a weak D call TRBD2 (5 bases). The CDR3 has 14 amino acids. Trimming removed 0 bases at V and 3 bases at J, with 6 bases between. Germline V gene lookup returns CDR1 SGHDT and CDR2 YYEEEE. The CDR3 coding sequence is TGTGCCAGCAGCTTGGGGGAGTACACCGGGGAGCTGTTTTCA. Amino acid sequence: CASSLGEYTGELFS.

The chain links TRBV6-2 or TRBV6-3 to TRBJ2-1, with 11 positions matching TRBD2. V was clipped by 6 bases and J by 11 bases; unmatched bases: 18. The CDR3 extends over 17 amino acids. The germline V gene has CDR1 MNHEY and CDR2 SVGEGT. In DNA, the CDR3 is TGTGCCAGCAGCCCGAGTAGCGGGAGGGCCGCAAACGATAAGCAGTTCTTC. Amino acids: CASSPSSGRAANDKQFF.

This clonotype has more than one count but fewer than ten. A much more abundant neighbour one base away suggests this may be a read error. The V call is TRBV28, the J call TRBJ1-4; D ambiguous. Germline V CDR1 and CDR2: MDHEN, SYDVKM. Deletions cut 10 bases from V and 0 bases from J, with 15 bases between. CDR3 length: 15 amino acids. The CDR3 nucleotides read TGTGCCACCTCCTTTTTTCAGCCAACTAATGAAAAACTGTTTTTT. Translation: CATSFFQPTNEKLFF.

As concerns this clonotype: Relative to the germline gene, one junction end is altered; a read error may explain this. The chain combines TRBV29-1 with TRBJ1-2; 7 bases agree with TRBD1. The CDR3 totals 12 residues. Germline V gene lookup returns CDR1 SQVTM and CDR2 ANQGSEA. This CDR3 is CSVEGQTDGYAF. The CDR3 DNA reads TGCAGCGTTGAGGGACAGACTGATGGCTATGCCTTC.

This clonotype was counted a few times. With a much larger clone just one base away, this may be a read error. The rearrangement joins TRBV30 to TRBJ1-1; TRBD1 aligns across 8 bases. Germline loops: CDR1 GTSNPN, CDR2 SVGIG (reference sequence). The CDR3 spans 16 residues. The CDR3 loop reads CASSRTGREKNTEVFF. The CDR3 nucleotides are TGTGCCTCCTCGAGGACAGGGAGGGAAAAGAACACTGAAGTTTTCTTT.

In the case of this clonotype: Given the absence of the conserved phenylalanine or tryptophan at the CDR3 end, a read error is likely. V is TRBV4-3 and J is TRBJ2-5, with D tentatively TRBD2 (6 bases). The ends were cut back, 0 bases at V and 1 base at J, with 6 bases in the middle. This CDR3 spans 14 amino acids. Per the germline V gene, CDR1 is LGHNA and CDR2 is YSLEER. Here the CDR3 DNA reads TGCGCCAGCAGCCAAGAGGGGGGCCAAGAGACCCAGTACTTA. Its protein is CASSQEGGQETQYL.

In the case of this clonotype: The junction departs from the called germline gene at one end, perhaps through a read error. The V and J genes are TRBV11-2 and TRBJ1-2; no clear D. The germline gives CDR1 SGHAT, CDR2 FQNNGV. CDR3 length equals 12 residues. The chain's CDR3 is CASRLGLEVYTF. Here the CDR3 DNA reads TGTGCCAGCAGGTTAGGTTTGGAAGTCTACACCTTC.

The V gene is TRBV11-2, the J gene TRBJ2-1; tentative D call: TRBD1 (5 bases). The CDR3 consists of 17 residues. CDR1 is SGHAT, CDR2 FQNNGV, per germline. The ends were cut back, 3 bases at V and 0 bases at J, with 15 bases in the middle. CDR3 nucleotides: TGTGCCAGCAGCTTTGAGCAGGGATATTACTCCTACAATGAGCAGTTCTTC. Amino acid sequence: CASSFEQGYYSYNEQFF.

This clonotype was observed once. One end of the junction is discordant with germline, which a read error may explain. This chain joins TRBV5-5 and TRBJ1-1, with D tentatively TRBD1 (5 bases). The CDR3 sequence is 16 residues long. Germline CDR1 SGHKS, CDR2 YYEKEE (reference sequence). DNA for the CDR3: TGTGCCAGCAGCATGGGGCAATCACGATCGAACACTGAAGTTTTCTTT. This sequence encodes CASSMGQSRSNTEVFF.

The chain links TRBV4-3 to TRBJ2-7, with 7 bases matching TRBD2. The CDR3 contains 15 residues. V lost 4 bases to trimming and J lost 4 bases; unmatched junction nucleotides: 10. Germline CDR1 and CDR2: LGHNA and YSLEER. CDR3 in amino acids: CASSLRPAGTYEQYF. The CDR3 bases are TGCGCCAGCAGCCTGCGACCAGCGGGAACTTACGAGCAGTACTTC.

Remarks on this clonotype: No conserved phenylalanine or tryptophan ends this CDR3, so it is likely a read error. The chain links TRBV11-2 to TRBJ2-3; D is possibly TRBD2 (7 bases). Looked up from germline, CDR1 is SGHAT and CDR2 is FQNNGV. The CDR3 sequence is 15 residues long. The CDR3 loop reads CASSLRYGRTDTQYS. In DNA, the CDR3 is TGTGCCAGCAGCTTAAGGTACGGGAGGACAGATACACAGTATTCT.

CDR3 DNA sequence: TGTGCCAACAGGCCGTCAGACAGCTATAATTCACCCCTCCACTTT. Translating gives CANRPSDSYNSPLHF. The rearrangement uses TRBV6-6 and TRBJ1-6; possibly TRBD1 for D (5 bases). The germline V gene encodes CDR1 MNHNY and CDR2 SVGAGI (reference sequence). Trimming took 10 bases from V and 3 from J, leaving 16 bases between them. The CDR3 extends over 15 amino acids.

On this clonotype: The junction departs from germline at one end; a sequencing error may be responsible. The chain uses TRBV6-5 and TRBJ2-5; D may be TRBD1 (5 bases). Germline V gene sequence: CDR1 MNHEY, CDR2 SVGAGI. CDR3 length equals 14 residues. This CDR3 is CASSPQGKGETQYF. In DNA form, the CDR3 reads TGCGCCAGCAGTCCCCAGGGAAAGGGAGAGACCCAGTACTTC.

In the case of this clonotype: One end of the junction fails to match germline, which may point to a read error. Here the CDR3 DNA reads TGTGCCAGATTCCGAGGGACAGGCAACACTGAGGCTTTCTTT. Translating gives CARFRGTGNTEAFF. The chain employs TRBV7-8 and TRBJ1-1; 8 nucleotides align to TRBD1. This CDR3 region has 14 residues. CDR1 SGHVS and CDR2 FQNEAQ come from the germline V gene.

V gene TRBV10-1 combines with J gene TRBJ2-3, with D possibly being TRBD2 (6 bases). Germline CDR1 is WNHNN and CDR2 is SYGVQD (reference sequence). The CDR3 consists of 15 residues. The CDR3 loop is CGSSEEELAADTQYF. In nucleotides, the CDR3 is TGCGGCAGTAGTGAAGAGGAACTAGCCGCGGATACGCAGTATTTT.

V usage is TRBV11-3 and J usage is TRBJ2-7, with D perhaps matching TRBD2 (5 bases). V dropped 6 bases and J dropped 2 bases, with 26 bases sitting between them. Germline CDR1 is SGHNT and CDR2 is YENEEA. The CDR3 is 18 residues long. CDR3 DNA sequence: TGTGCCAGCAGTTCTTACCAGAAACAGTGGCGGGTCCCCTACGAGCAGTACTTC. It encodes CASSSYQKQWRVPYEQYF. Variable domain in full (rest from reference TRBV11-3 and TRBJ2-7): EAGVVQSPRYKIIEKKQPVAFWCNPISGHNTLYWYLQNLGQGPELLIRYENEEAVDDSQLPKDRFSAERLKGVDSTLKIQPAELGDSAVYLCASSSYQKQWRVPYEQYFGPGTRLTVT.

In its sample, this clonotype was seen many times. The V and J genes are TRBV6-2 or TRBV6-3 and TRBJ2-1; 10 positions agree with TRBD2. Germline V gives CDR1 MNHEY, CDR2 SVGEGT. Germline trimming cut 6 bases from V and 5 bases from J; bases unmatched to any gene: 10. The CDR3 has 16 residues. CDR3 DNA sequence: TGTGCCAGCAGACCCCCGACTAGCGGGTTCAACAATGAGCAGTTCTTC. Translating it yields CASRPPTSGFNNEQFF.

In the case of this clonotype: Its ends do not fully match the called genes, so a read error is possible. The rearrangement uses TRBV6-6 and TRBJ2-7; D is perhaps TRBD1 or TRBD2 (5 bases each). Germline V gene data show CDR1 as MNHNY and CDR2 as SVGAGI (reference sequence). CDR3 length: 15 amino acids. DNA for the CDR3: TGTGCCAGCAGTCGCCAGACAGAGGGAGACCACGAGCAGTATTTC. Its protein product is CASSRQTEGDHEQYF.

In its sample, this clonotype was seen many times. This chain connects TRBV6-1 to TRBJ2-7; D is perhaps TRBD1 (6 bases). CDR1 and CDR2 from the germline V gene are MNHNS and SASEGT. V was pared by 8 bases and J by 4 bases, with 21 bases between. This CDR3 has 15 residues. In DNA form, the CDR3 reads TGTGCCAGCCGTGCGGAAGGGGGACGGCAATACGAGCAGTACTTC. It specifies CASRAEGGRQYEQYF.

The chain employs TRBV11-2 and TRBJ2-4; maybe TRBD2 (7 bases). V was clipped by 1 base and J by 9 bases, with 10 bases between them. CDR3 size: 13 residues. CDR1 and CDR2 from the germline V gene are SGHAT and FQNNGV. Written as DNA, the CDR3 is TGTGCCAGCAGCTTAGGCGGGGGCAGCATTCAGTACTTC. Translated, it gives CASSLGGGSIQYF.

Judged by abundance, this clonotype is medium-sized. The V call is TRBV24-1, the J call TRBJ2-2, with a tentative D call TRBD1 (5 bases). V was cut by 5 bases and J by 2 bases, with 8 bases left in between. The germline V gene encodes CDR1 KGHDR and CDR2 SFDVKD. The CDR3 is 14 residues long. In nucleotides, the CDR3 is TGTGCCACCAGTGTTGGACAAAACACCGGGGAGCTGTTTTTT. It yields the protein CATSVGQNTGELFF.

By share, this clonotype ranks as large (0.1 to 1%). The chain carries TRBV4-1 and TRBJ1-1; 10 bases are a match to TRBD1. Germline V gives CDR1 MGHRA, CDR2 YSYEKL. V gave up 1 base and J gave up 6 bases; unmatched junction bases: 5. The length of the CDR3 is 15 residues. The CDR3 protein is CASSQGQGAKAEAFF. DNA for the CDR3: TGCGCCAGCAGCCAAGGACAGGGGGCGAAGGCTGAAGCTTTCTTT.

As to this clonotype: At one of its ends the junction is not consistent with the germline gene, which may arise from a read error. The V and J genes are TRBV20-1 and TRBJ2-7; 11 bases match TRBD2. The CDR3 runs 14 residues. Germline lookup yields CDR1 DFQATT and CDR2 SNEGSKA (reference sequence). The CDR3: CSARGTSGSFERYF. The CDR3 bases are TGCAGTGCTAGAGGGACTAGCGGGTCCTTCGAGCGGTACTTC.